This T cell receptor beta chain was profiled in a study of blood T cell repertoires in COVID-19. Profiling relied on immunoSEQ multiplex PCR, and the TCRdb table lists in-frame clones only, not all of them. Here the sample spans under 200,000 clones, roughly 84% being singletons. The receptor comes from a human donor in a cohort sampled during active COVID-19. Specimen: peripheral blood.

The CDR3 loop reads CASSIMGLADYEQYF. The CDR3 nucleotides are TGTGCCAGTAGTATTATGGGACTAGCGGACTACGAGCAGTACTTC. This sequence joins TRBV19 and TRBJ2-7; TRBD2 matches at 11 bases. V shed 3 bases, J shed 3 bases, and the junction held 4 bases outside the gene matches. The CDR3 consists of 15 residues. Germline-derived CDR1 and CDR2 are LNHDA and SQIVND (reference sequence). The full variable domain, with the rest looked up from reference TRBV19 and TRBJ2-7, is DGGITQSPKYLFRKEGQNVTLSCEQNLNHDAMYWYRQDPGQGLRLIYYSQIVNDFQKGDIAEGYSVSREKKESFPLTVTSAQKNPTAFYLCASSIMGLADYEQYFGPGTRLTVT.